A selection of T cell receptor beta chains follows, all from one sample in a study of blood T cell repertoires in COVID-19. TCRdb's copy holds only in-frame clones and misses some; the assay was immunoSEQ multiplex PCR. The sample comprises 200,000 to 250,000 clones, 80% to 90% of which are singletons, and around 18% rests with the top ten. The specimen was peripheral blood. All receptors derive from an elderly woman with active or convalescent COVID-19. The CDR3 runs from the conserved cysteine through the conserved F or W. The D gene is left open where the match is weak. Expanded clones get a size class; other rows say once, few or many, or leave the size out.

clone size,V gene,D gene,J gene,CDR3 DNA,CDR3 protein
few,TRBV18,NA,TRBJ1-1,TGTGCCAGCTCGAACGGGAACACTGAAGCTTTCTTT,CASSNGNTEAFF
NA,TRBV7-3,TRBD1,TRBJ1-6,TGTGCCAGCAGCTTAACGGGACAGGGGGATTCACCCCTCCACTTT,CASSLTGQGDSPLHF
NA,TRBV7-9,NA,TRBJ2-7,TGTGCCAGCAGCTTACAGGGGCTCTCCTACGAGCAGTACTTC,CASSLQGLSYEQYF
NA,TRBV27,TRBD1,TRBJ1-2,TGTGCCAGCAGCCTAGGGCAGGGGGCGTATGGCTACACCTTC,CASSLGQGAYGYTF
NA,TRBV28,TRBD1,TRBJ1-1,TGTGCCAGCGGCCGACCGGGACAGCTGAACACTGAAGCTTTCTTT,CASGRPGQLNTEAFF
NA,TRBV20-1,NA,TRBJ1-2,TGCAGTGCTAGAGAACAGGGAGGCTACACCTTC,CSAREQGGYTF
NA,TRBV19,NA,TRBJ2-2,TGTGCCAGTAGTAGAAGGGGGGGATCGAACACCGGGGAGCTGTTTTTT,CASSRRGGSNTGELFF
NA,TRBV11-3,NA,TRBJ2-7,TGTGCCAGCAGCTTAGATCGATTAGCCTACGAGCAGTACTTC,CASSLDRLAYEQYF
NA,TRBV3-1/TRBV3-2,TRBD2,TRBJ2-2,TGTGCCAGCAGCCAAGTTCGAAGCGGGAGTAATGGAACCGGGGAGCTGTTTTTT,CASSQVRSGSNGTGELFF
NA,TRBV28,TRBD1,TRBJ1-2,TGTGCCAGCAGTGTCGGACAGGGCGTCAGAAACTATGGCTACACCTTC,CASSVGQGVRNYGYTF
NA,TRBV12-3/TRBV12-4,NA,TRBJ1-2,TGTGCCAGCACCAGACAGGCGTTCTATGGCTACACCTTC,CASTRQAFYGYTF
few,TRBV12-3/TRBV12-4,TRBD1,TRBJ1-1,TGTGCCAGCAGCCCGGACAGGGTTGAAGCTTTCTTT,CASSPDRVEAFF
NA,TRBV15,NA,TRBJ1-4,TGTGCCACCAGCAGAGTAGGAGGATCGGATGAAAAACTGTTTTTT,CATSRVGGSDEKLFF